One sample yielded the 25 T cell receptor beta chains listed below, sequenced in a study of a mutant IDH1 vaccine in newly diagnosed glioma. Their target antigens are unknown. Clones were read by immunoSEQ multiplex PCR, and TCRdb kept only the in-frame ones, dropping some. The sample comprises 40,000 or so clones, roughly nine tenths of which are singletons, and around 3% rests with the top ten. Time point specified: week 5, during vaccination. Doses consisted of 300 ug of mutant IDH1 20-mer peptide each, paired with topical imiquimod. Sequences were derived from PBMCs, sampled from a glioma patient whose treatment included an IDH1 peptide vaccine. The receptors here all came from a man aged 50 to 60 with glioma.

The chain carries TRBV7-9 and TRBJ1-6; 8 bases agree with TRBD1. The length of the CDR3 is 16 residues. V lost 5 bases to trimming and J lost 3 bases; unmatched junction nucleotides: 6. The V gene's germline CDR1 is SEHNR and CDR2 FQNEAQ (reference sequence). CDR3 in DNA: TGTGCCAGCAGCCAAGGACAGGGCTTCTATAATTCACCCCTCCACTTT. It codes for CASSQGQGFYNSPLHF.

This chain uses TRBV18 with TRBJ2-7, with D perhaps matching TRBD2 (5 bases). This CDR3 is 14 amino acids long. Per germline, CDR1 KGHSH and CDR2 LQKENI. V lost 3 bases and J 6 bases, leaving 15 bases between the germline ends. The CDR3 here is CASSPTRESGEQYF. The CDR3 nucleotides are TGTGCCAGCTCACCTACTAGGGAGAGCGGCGAGCAGTACTTC. Supplemented by reference TRBV18 and TRBJ2-7, the full variable domain reads NAGVMQNPRHLVRRRGQEARLRCSPMKGHSHVYWYRQLPEEGLKFMVYLQKENIIDESGMPKERFSAEFPKEGPSILRIQQVVRGDSAAYFCASSPTRESGEQYFGPGTRLTVT.

The rearrangement links TRBV9 to TRBJ2-1; a weak D match, TRBD1 (6 bases). Trimming pared 0 bases from V and 6 bases from J, leaving 16 bases between. This CDR3 has 16 amino acids. Germline V lookup: CDR1 SGDLS, CDR2 YYNGEE. The CDR3 region has the DNA TGTGCCAGCAGCGTAGCTTTGGGGGCTCCATTCAATGAGCAGTTCTTC. Translated: CASSVALGAPFNEQFF.

The chain links TRBV7-2 to TRBJ2-7; D perhaps matches TRBD1 (5 bases). Germline V gene data show CDR1 as SGHTA and CDR2 as FQGNSA. V gave up 0 bases and J gave up 2 bases, with 8 bases separating them. The CDR3 has 14 amino acids. CDR3 loop: CASSLAGDTYEQYF. The CDR3 DNA reads TGTGCCAGCAGCTTAGCAGGGGATACCTACGAGCAGTACTTC.

Here the CDR3 DNA reads TGTGCCAGCAGTGAAAGGGAATCGGATACGCAGTATTTT. Its translation is CASSERESDTQYF. The rearrangement links TRBV6-1 to TRBJ2-3; no reliable D call. The V gene's germline CDR1 is MNHNS and CDR2 SASEGT. CDR3 length equals 13 residues. V was clipped by 2 bases and J by 6 bases, with 9 bases between them.

DNA for the CDR3: TGTGCCAGCAGCCAAGAAATTTCCCACGAGCAGTACTTC. As protein: CASSQEISHEQYF. The chain uses TRBV4-2 and TRBJ2-7; D is unclear. V lost 0 bases and J lost 5, with 8 bases in between. CDR3 length: 13 amino acids. In germline, CDR1 is LGHNA, CDR2 YNFKEQ.

The chain uses TRBV5-4 and TRBJ1-3; possible D gene TRBD1, 5 bases. The germline CDR1 and CDR2 sequences are SGHNT and YYREEE (reference sequence). Deletions cut 2 bases from V and 4 bases from J, with 10 bases between. CDR3 length: 14 residues. The CDR3 sequence is CASSFRGDGNTIYF. The DNA for the CDR3 is TGTGCCAGCAGCTTCAGAGGGGACGGAAACACCATATATTTT. Using reference TRBV5-4 and TRBJ1-3 for the parts outside the CDR3, the full variable domain is ETGVTQSPTHLIKTRGQQVTLRCSSQSGHNTVSWYQQALGQGPQFIFQYYREEENGRGNFPPRFSGLQFPNYSSELNVNALELDDSALYLCASSFRGDGNTIYFGEGSWLTVV.

The chain carries TRBV7-2 and TRBJ2-5; possibly TRBD2 for D (6 bases). This CDR3 is built from 14 residues. The germline V gene has CDR1 SGHTA and CDR2 FQGNSA. The ends were cut back, 7 bases at V and 5 bases at J, with 17 bases in the middle. The CDR3 sequence is CASTRDSRPETQYF. CDR3 nucleotide sequence: TGTGCCAGCACCCGGGACTCCCGCCCCGAGACCCAGTACTTC. The full variable domain, its missing parts supplied by reference TRBV7-2 and TRBJ2-5, is GAGVSQSPSNKVTEKGKDVELRCDPISGHTALYWYRQSLGQGLEFLIYFQGNSAPDKSGLPSDRFSAERTGGSVSTLTIQRTQQEDSAVYLCASTRDSRPETQYFGPGTRLLVL.

The rearrangement links TRBV2 to TRBJ2-2; D might be TRBD2 (6 bases). The CDR3 contains 15 residues. The V gene lost 7 bases and the J gene lost 2 bases, with 14 bases spanning the gap. Looked up from germline, CDR1 is SNHLY and CDR2 is FYNNEI. CDR3 loop: CASKDTGANTGELFF. The CDR3 DNA is TGTGCCAGCAAGGATACGGGAGCAAACACCGGGGAGCTGTTTTTT.

The V call is TRBV5-4, the J call TRBJ2-3; maybe TRBD2 (5 bases). The CDR3 runs to 14 residues. CDR1 is SGHNT, CDR2 YYREEE, per germline (reference sequence). V lost 2 bases and J lost 7, with 14 bases in between. The CDR3 nucleotides read TGTGCCAGCAGCTTCCGGGAAGATGGAAATACGCAGTATTTT. Protein product: CASSFREDGNTQYF.

Note on this clone: Other DNA variants within this sample encode the same CDR3. The gene calls are TRBV7-2 and TRBJ2-1; D not certain. Germline lookup yields CDR1 SGHTA and CDR2 FQGNSA. V was cut by 2 bases and J by 8 bases, with 10 bases left in between. The CDR3 consists of 13 residues. CDR3 nucleotides: TGTGCCAGCAGCTTACTTCTAGGGCATGAGCAGTTCTTC. The encoded protein is CASSLLLGHEQFF.

The chain combines TRBV10-3 with TRBJ1-2; D is perhaps TRBD1 (5 bases). The V end lost 1 base, the J end lost 3 bases, and 9 bases lay between the germline ends. CDR1 is ENHRY, CDR2 SYGVKD, per germline. The CDR3 spans 14 residues. The CDR3 protein is CAISEYRSYYGYTF. CDR3 bases: TGTGCCATCAGTGAGTACAGGAGCTACTATGGCTACACCTTC.

The V call is TRBV5-1, the J call TRBJ1-1; D may be TRBD1 (6 bases). The CDR3 is 14 residues long. Looked up from germline, CDR1 is SGHRS and CDR2 is YFSETQ. With 2 bases removed from V and 1 base from J, the gap between germline ends came to 9 bases. CDR3 loop: CASSFSDRNTEAFF. The CDR3 bases are TGCGCCAGCAGCTTCTCGGACAGGAACACTGAAGCTTTCTTT.

This chain joins TRBV11-2 and TRBJ2-5; either TRBD1 or TRBD2 may fit D (6 bases each). Trimming left V 2 bases short and J 2 bases short, with 9 bases between. The CDR3 has 14 amino acids. The germline gives CDR1 SGHAT, CDR2 FQNNGV. CDR3: CASSLQGGQETQYF. DNA of the CDR3: TGTGCCAGCAGCTTACAAGGGGGGCAAGAGACCCAGTACTTC.

Only one count was recorded for this clone. The genes are TRBV7-9 and TRBJ2-5; the match to TRBD2 covers 8 bases. The V gene's germline CDR1 is SEHNR and CDR2 FQNEAQ (reference sequence). The CDR3 contains 16 residues. V dropped 5 bases and J dropped 5; count of bases not matched to a gene: 13. The CDR3 region has the DNA TGTGCCAGCAGCCTCAGCGGGGGAGGAAGGTGGGAGACCCAGTACTTC. As protein: CASSLSGGGRWETQYF. The whole variable domain, filled in from reference TRBV7-9 and TRBJ2-5, reads DTGVSQNPRHKITKRGQNVTFRCDPISEHNRLYWYRQTLGQGPEFLTYFQNEAQLEKSRLLSDRFSAERPKGSFSTLEIQRTEQGDSAMYLCASSLSGGGRWETQYFGPGTRLLVL.

The CDR3 sequence: CASSLLPDRKATNEKLFF. CDR3 in DNA: TGTGCCAGCAGTTTACTCCCGGACAGGAAAGCAACTAATGAAAAACTGTTTTTT. The chain recombines TRBV27 with TRBJ1-4; 7 positions match TRBD1. Germline V lookup: CDR1 MNHEY, CDR2 SMNVEV (reference sequence). There are 18 residues in the CDR3. J was trimmed by 0 bases and V by 2 bases; bases with no gene match: 9.

The V call is TRBV5-5, the J call TRBJ1-5; possibly TRBD1 for D (6 bases). CDR1 is SGHKS, CDR2 YYEKEE, per germline (reference sequence). The V and J ends lost 2 bases and 7 bases respectively, with 13 bases between them. The CDR3 is made up of 14 amino acids. The CDR3 DNA sequence: TGTGCCAGCAGCTTCATGGGGGCAGGGCAGCCCCAGCATTTT. This codes for CASSFMGAGQPQHF.

The chain combines TRBV5-1 with TRBJ2-5, with no clear D. From germline, CDR1 is SGHRS and CDR2 YFSETQ. This CDR3 has 14 amino acids. With 4 bases removed from V and 7 bases from J, the gap between germline ends came to 17 bases. The CDR3 DNA sequence: TGCGCCAGCAGCCTTGACACGAGCGATGGGACCCAGTACTTC. Translating gives CASSLDTSDGTQYF.

In this sample, this clone turned up once. The J gene is TRBJ1-4, the V gene TRBV7-9; the D gene is possibly TRBD1 (5 bases). In germline, CDR1 is SEHNR, CDR2 FQNEAQ (reference sequence). V was shortened by 1 base and J by 10 bases, with 10 bases between the two germline ends. The CDR3 is 13 amino acids. The chain's CDR3 is CASSLGGSGKLFF. DNA for the CDR3: TGTGCCAGCAGCTTAGGGGGGTCCGGAAAACTGTTTTTT.

This clone was counted a single time. V is TRBV29-1 and J is TRBJ2-6, with no clear D. The germline CDR1 and CDR2 sequences are SQVTM and ANQGSEA. Trimming left V 5 bases short and J 1 base short, with 6 bases between. The length of the CDR3 is 13 residues. CDR3 protein: CSVFKSGANVLTF. The DNA of the CDR3 is TGCAGCGTTTTTAAGTCTGGGGCCAACGTCCTGACTTTC.

The CDR3 here is CASRTGMNTEAFF. For the CDR3, the DNA is TGTGCCAGCAGAACCGGGATGAACACTGAAGCTTTCTTT. The chain carries TRBV7-9 and TRBJ1-1; D not certain. CDR3 length: 13 residues. V lost 6 bases and J lost 0, with 8 bases in between. CDR1 is SEHNR, CDR2 FQNEAQ, per germline (reference sequence).

The V and J genes are TRBV4-1 and TRBJ2-5; 7 positions match TRBD2. V dropped 8 bases and J dropped 2; count of bases not matched to a gene: 5. Germline V gene data show CDR1 as MGHRA and CDR2 as YSYEKL. This CDR3 contains 13 residues. This CDR3 reads CASGRAEQETQYF. The CDR3 nucleotides are TGCGCCAGCGGGAGGGCAGAACAAGAGACCCAGTACTTC.

The chain uses TRBV5-4 and TRBJ1-2; 9 positions match TRBD1. The CDR3 sequence is 14 residues long. V was pared by 0 bases and J by 7 bases, with 4 bases of the junction left unmatched. Looked up from germline, CDR1 is SGHNT and CDR2 is YYREEE (reference sequence). CDR3 sequence: CASSLDRGQGGYTF. The CDR3 nucleotides read TGTGCCAGCAGCTTGGACAGGGGGCAAGGTGGCTACACCTTC.

Remarks on this clone: A read error may account for a junction end that differs from germline. The V call is TRBV7-9, the J call TRBJ2-2; 10 nucleotides match TRBD2. The CDR3 is 16 residues long. Germline values: CDR1 SEHNR, CDR2 FQNEAQ (reference sequence). The CDR3 bases are TGTGCCAGCAGCTCCACGGGACTAGCGAAGACCGGGGAGCTGTTTTTT. This codes for CASSSTGLAKTGELFF.

The rearrangement joins TRBV15 to TRBJ1-5; a weak D match, TRBD1 (6 bases). The CDR3 has 14 amino acids. Germline V gene sequence: CDR1 LNHNV, CDR2 YYDKDF (reference sequence). The V and J ends lost 1 base and 7 bases respectively, with 11 bases between them. CDR3 loop: CATSRVLGAQPQHF. For the CDR3, the DNA is TGTGCCACCAGCAGAGTTTTGGGGGCACAGCCCCAGCATTTT.